This T cell receptor (beta chain) appears in the sequencing data of a study of post-analysis software for immune sequencing data. Concerning this clonotype itself: Its antigen is as yet unknown.

Regarding the study as a whole: The five TRBV segments detected at higher frequency in patients than in controls included TRBV5-6, TRBV5-1 and TRBV20-1.

Every TCR beta cDNA library bore unique molecular identifiers. TCRdb re-called the PCR reads through MiXCR, storing one row per CDR3 protein. This sample has about half a million distinct CDR3 sequences, with 30% to 40% found just once. V was trimmed by 4 bases and J by 0 bases, leaving 10 bases between them. Germline assignment: CDR1 SGHRS and CDR2 YFSETQ. The CDR3 covers 14 residues. The chain couples TRBV5-1 to TRBJ1-1; possibly TRBD1 for D (5 bases). This clonotype originated in a girl aged 2-17 years with multiple sclerosis. Source material: blood. The CDR3, as DNA: TGCGCCAGCAGCCCAGGGACTTTGAACACTGAAGCTTTCTTT. Its protein is CASSPGTLNTEAFF.